The 26 T cell receptor beta chains given below trace back to one sample, sequenced in a study of T-cell memory formation after mild COVID-19. One entry per CDR3 protein results from TCRdb running MiXCR on the 5' RACE reads. The top ten clones hold approximately 8% of a sample with fewer than 650,000 distinct CDR3 sequences, approximately 21% of them seen once. The sequencing input was PBMCs or a T cell subset sorted from them (not recorded which). These receptors all stem from an adult woman who had mild COVID-19 (a few samples of this study predate the infection). Cell type and time point are not known.

Points on this clonotype: The junction does not match germline at one end; this may be a read error. This chain uses TRBV7-9 with TRBJ2-1; 10 bases map to TRBD2. Germline CDR1 and CDR2: SEHNR and FQNEAQ (reference sequence). There are 14 residues in the CDR3. The CDR3: CASTLTSGVGEQFF. CDR3 coding DNA: TGTGCCAGCACCTTAACTAGCGGGGTTGGGGAGCAGTTCTTC.

This clonotype was seen more than once but under ten times. The V call is TRBV19, the J call TRBJ1-1; TRBD1 matches 7 bases. Looked up from germline, CDR1 is LNHDA and CDR2 is SQIVND (reference sequence). The CDR3 has 13 residues. J was trimmed by 8 bases and V by 3 bases; bases with no gene match: 6. This CDR3 reads CASSIQGTAEAFF. As DNA, the CDR3 is TGTGCCAGTAGTATCCAGGGGACAGCCGAAGCTTTCTTT.

The CDR3 here is CASSDLRAMVEQYF. The CDR3 DNA sequence: TGCGCCAGCAGTGACCTCAGGGCAATGGTCGAGCAGTACTTC. The chain couples TRBV10-2 to TRBJ2-7; perhaps TRBD1 as D (5 bases). The length of the CDR3 is 14 residues. V gave up 3 bases and J gave up 6 bases, with 15 bases separating them. CDR1 is WSHSY and CDR2 is SAAADI in the germline V gene.

This clonotype was found once. CDR3 loop: CASSPADNTQYF. CDR3 DNA sequence: TGTGCCAGCTCCCCCGCGGACAATACGCAGTATTTT. The chain carries TRBV18 and TRBJ2-3; a possible D gene is TRBD1 (5 bases). Germline CDR1 is KGHSH and CDR2 is LQKENI. This CDR3 has 12 residues. Trimming took off 6 bases at V and 7 bases at J, with 11 bases between the two ends.

This chain joins TRBV12-3 or TRBV12-4 and TRBJ1-2; TRBD1 is a possible D gene (5 bases). Between the trimmed V and J ends, which lost 4 bases and 4 bases, there was a span of 19 bases. This CDR3 is 16 amino acids long. The CDR3: CASSWDARRLIYGYTF. For the CDR3, the DNA is TGTGCCAGCAGTTGGGACGCACGACGACTGATCTATGGCTACACCTTC.

Only a few counts were recorded for this clonotype. The chain has TRBV12-3 or TRBV12-4 and TRBJ1-1; D uncertain. The CDR3 loop spans 14 amino acids. V was cut by 3 bases and J by 2 bases, with 10 bases left in between. The CDR3 sequence is CASSFLGVNTEAFF. The CDR3 DNA follows: TGTGCCAGCAGTTTCCTGGGAGTTAACACTGAAGCTTTCTTT.

This clonotype was seen many times. An end of the junction does not agree with germline; a read error may underlie this. The rearrangement links TRBV7-9 to TRBJ2-7; no definite D call. The CDR3 sequence is 12 residues long. The V gene's germline CDR1 is SEHNR and CDR2 FQNEAQ (reference sequence). The CDR3 region has the DNA TGCGCCAGCAGCCCGCCGGGTTACGAGCAGTACTTC. Its protein is CASSPPGYEQYF.

The gene calls are TRBV4-3 and TRBJ2-3, with 11 bases identical to TRBD2. Germline values: CDR1 LGHNA, CDR2 YSLEER. The CDR3 sequence is 17 residues long. J gave up 3 bases and V 1 base, and 6 bases lay outside the gene matches. CDR3 region: CASSQVLIAGGTDTQYF. The CDR3 coding sequence is TGCGCCAGCAGCCAAGTTTTAATAGCGGGAGGGACAGATACGCAGTATTTT.

This clonotype has just a few counts. This sequence joins TRBV2 and TRBJ2-6, with D perhaps matching TRBD1 (6 bases). Deletions cut 7 bases from V and 0 bases from J, with 13 bases between. The V gene's germline CDR1 is SNHLY and CDR2 FYNNEI. CDR3 length: 16 residues. CDR3 nucleotides: TGTGCCAGCATACCGGGACAAAACTCTGGGGCCAACGTCCTGACTTTC. Translation gives CASIPGQNSGANVLTF. The full variable domain, its missing parts supplied by reference TRBV2 and TRBJ2-6, is EPEVTQTPSHQVTQMGQEVILRCVPISNHLYFYWYRQILGQKVEFLVSFYNNEISEKSEIFDDQFSVERPDGSNFTLKIRSTKLEDSAMYFCASIPGQNSGANVLTFGAGSRLTVL.

The genes are TRBV5-1 and TRBJ2-3; TRBD2 aligns across 8 bases. Germline V gives CDR1 SGHRS, CDR2 YFSETQ. The junction had 5 bases not matched to a gene; V was cut back by 4 bases and J by 1 base. The CDR3 has 15 residues. The CDR3 coding sequence is TGCGCCAGCAGCACAGCGGGGGCCGGCACAGATACGCAGTATTTT. The encoded protein is CASSTAGAGTDTQYF. The full variable domain, with the rest looked up from reference TRBV5-1 and TRBJ2-3, is KAGVTQTPRYLIKTRGQQVTLSCSPISGHRSVSWYQQTPGQGLQFLFEYFSETQRNKGNFPGRFSGRQFSNSRSEMNVSTLELGDSALYLCASSTAGAGTDTQYFGPGTRLTVL.

This clonotype was seen a few times. The V gene is TRBV5-1, the J gene TRBJ2-1; possibly TRBD2 for D (7 bases). V lost 3 bases, J lost 5 bases, and 15 bases lay in between. Looked up from germline, CDR1 is SGHRS and CDR2 is YFSETQ. This CDR3 is built from 15 residues. CDR3 nucleotide sequence: TGCGCCAGCAGCTGGTGGGGGGGGCCTGACAATGAGCAGTTCTTC. This encodes CASSWWGGPDNEQFF.

The chain links TRBV7-6 to TRBJ1-2; D is unresolved. Trimming took 5 bases from V and 6 from J, leaving 13 bases between them. The CDR3 contains 13 residues. CDR1 SGHVS and CDR2 FNYEAQ come from the germline V gene. DNA of the CDR3: TGTGCCAGCAGCCCTAGAGGGTTTGATGGCTACACCTTC. Protein sequence: CASSPRGFDGYTF.

This sequence joins TRBV4-1 and TRBJ1-3; D unresolved. CDR1 and CDR2 from the germline V gene are MGHRA and YSYEKL. The CDR3 covers 15 residues. V lost 0 bases, J lost 0 bases, and 6 bases lay in between. Here the CDR3 reads CASSQDQYSGNTIYF. Written as DNA, the CDR3 is TGCGCCAGCAGCCAAGATCAGTACTCTGGAAACACCATATATTTT.

The rearrangement links TRBV20-1 to TRBJ1-4, with D unclear. Trimming pared 0 bases from V and 0 bases from J, leaving 11 bases between. The germline V gene has CDR1 DFQATT and CDR2 SNEGSKA (reference sequence). The CDR3 spans 16 residues. The CDR3 DNA is TGCAGTGCTAGAGACCCGACCTCTGCAACTAATGAAAAACTGTTTTTT. It is translated as CSARDPTSATNEKLFF.

This clonotype was detected only a few times. V and J are TRBV18 and TRBJ2-7; possibly TRBD1 for D (6 bases). CDR3 length: 16 residues. CDR1 and CDR2 from the germline V gene are KGHSH and LQKENI. The V and J ends lost 1 base and 0 bases respectively, with 13 bases between them. The CDR3 reads CASSPLSAGVSYEQYF. The CDR3 DNA is TGTGCCAGCTCACCACTTTCTGCAGGGGTCTCCTACGAGCAGTACTTC.

V usage is TRBV12-3 or TRBV12-4 and J usage is TRBJ1-6, with D hard to call. Trimming took off 2 bases at V and 7 bases at J, with 9 bases between the two ends. This CDR3 is built from 14 residues. CDR3 DNA sequence: TGTGCCAGCAGTTTATCCATTCGAAATTCACCCCTCCACTTT. Protein: CASSLSIRNSPLHF.

This clonotype showed up just a few times. J is TRBJ2-1 and V is TRBV11-2, with D possibly being TRBD1 or TRBD2 (5 bases each). Trimming took 5 bases from V and 2 from J, leaving 13 bases between them. The germline CDR1 and CDR2 sequences are SGHAT and FQNNGV. The CDR3 is made up of 15 amino acids. The CDR3 reads CASSHRDPTYNEQFF. CDR3 nucleotide sequence: TGTGCCAGCAGCCACCGGGACCCAACCTACAATGAGCAGTTCTTC.

The V gene is TRBV15, the J gene TRBJ2-1, with D hard to call. The CDR3 extends over 14 amino acids. The germline V and J ends were trimmed by 5 bases and 8 bases, with 16 bases remaining between them. Germline V gene lookup returns CDR1 LNHNV and CDR2 YYDKDF (reference sequence). The CDR3 nucleotides read TGTGCCACCAGCCGACGGACCCGGTTGGATGAGCAGTTCTTC. It specifies CATSRRTRLDEQFF. The entire variable domain, with the rest obtained from reference TRBV15 and TRBJ2-1, is as follows: DAMVIQNPRYQVTQFGKPVTLSCSQTLNHNVMYWYQQKSSQAPKLLFHYYDKDFNNEADTPDNFQSRRPNTSFCFLDIRSPGLGDTAMYLCATSRRTRLDEQFFGPGTRLTVL.

The chain carries TRBV7-9 and TRBJ2-7; 9 positions agree with TRBD1. This CDR3 region has 13 residues. Germline V gives CDR1 SEHNR, CDR2 FQNEAQ (reference sequence). The junction had 4 bases not matched to a gene; V was cut back by 4 bases and J by 6 bases. Here the CDR3 reads CASSSDRGGEQYF. As DNA, the CDR3 is TGTGCCAGCAGCTCTGACAGGGGGGGCGAGCAGTACTTC.

For the CDR3, the DNA is TGTGCCAGCAGCCCCCTCCCGGTTGGCGAGCAGTTCTTC. This codes for CASSPLPVGEQFF. This rearrangement joins TRBV7-6 to TRBJ2-1, with D hard to call. This CDR3 is built from 13 residues. Trimming took off 5 bases at V and 10 bases at J, with 15 bases between the two ends. Germline values: CDR1 SGHVS, CDR2 FNYEAQ.

This chain uses TRBV4-1 with TRBJ2-2, with TRBD1 as a possible D gene (6 bases). V shed 3 bases and J shed 6 bases, with 8 bases lying between them. The CDR3 is 13 residues long. Germline V CDR1 and CDR2: MGHRA, YSYEKL. DNA of the CDR3: TGCGCCAGCAGCCACCCAGGGGCCGGGGAGCTGTTTTTT. Its translation: CASSHPGAGELFF.

This clonotype turned up a few times. The chain recombines TRBV5-4 with TRBJ1-1; D unresolved. This CDR3 comprises 14 residues. CDR1 and CDR2 (germline): SGHNT, YYREEE (reference sequence). V dropped 4 bases and J dropped 6 bases, with 16 bases sitting between them. CDR3 in DNA: TGTGCCAGCAGCGCCGACGGTCCGGGCGCTGAAGCTTTCTTT. Its translation: CASSADGPGAEAFF.

V gene TRBV5-5 combines with J gene TRBJ2-1; D gene unclear. Germline CDR1 and CDR2: SGHKS and YYEKEE (reference sequence). The CDR3 has 14 amino acids. The V gene lost 0 bases and the J gene lost 7 bases, with 11 bases spanning the gap. The CDR3 coding sequence is TGTGCCAGCAGCTTGGACTATTGGCAGAATGAGCAGTTCTTC. As protein: CASSLDYWQNEQFF. Full variable domain (missing parts from reference TRBV5-5 and TRBJ2-1): DAGVTQSPTHLIKTRGQQVTLRCSPISGHKSVSWYQQVLGQGPQFIFQYYEKEERGRGNFPDRFSARQFPNYSSELNVNALLLGDSALYLCASSLDYWQNEQFFGPGTRLTVL.

The chain joins TRBV20-1 to TRBJ1-1; no firm D call. V was trimmed by 7 bases and J by 1 base, leaving 13 bases between them. This CDR3 has 13 amino acids. Germline CDR1 is DFQATT and CDR2 is SNEGSKA (reference sequence). The DNA for the CDR3 is TGCAGTGTTATTGGGGTTGCGAACACTGAAGCTTTCTTT. Its protein product is CSVIGVANTEAFF.

The chain joins TRBV12-3 or TRBV12-4 to TRBJ1-5; D is undetermined. This CDR3 is 14 amino acids long. V lost 3 bases and J 5 bases, leaving 11 bases between the germline ends. As DNA, the CDR3 is TGTGCCAGCAGTTTCACTCGTTCCGATCAGCCCCAGCATTTT. Its translation is CASSFTRSDQPQHF.

V gene TRBV9 combines with J gene TRBJ2-7, with 9 nucleotides matching TRBD1. Germline lookup yields CDR1 SGDLS and CDR2 YYNGEE. Unmatched junction bases numbered 4, after V lost 0 bases and J lost 3 bases. The CDR3 contains 15 residues. CDR3 protein: CASSVGGTGNYEQYF. CDR3 nucleotides: TGTGCCAGCAGCGTAGGTGGGACAGGGAACTACGAGCAGTACTTC. Complete variable domain (other parts from reference TRBV9 and TRBJ2-7): DSGVTQTPKHLITATGQRVTLRCSPRSGDLSVYWYQQSLDQGLQFLIQYYNGEERAKGNILERFSAQQFPDLHSELNLSSLELGDSALYFCASSVGGTGNYEQYFGPGTRLTVT.